This T cell receptor beta chain was recovered during a study of blood T cell repertoires in COVID-19. Across the study: In each case, the material was cDNA or gDNA derived from T cells, B-cell-depleted T cells, or PBMCs.

In the authors' methods: Counts of nucleated cells, estimated from reference gene primer amplification, were obtained. Sequenced by immunoSEQ multiplex PCR; TCRdb stores in-frame clones only, minus some. That table gives V, J and clone size, and the DNA gave D and trimming. The data contain about 36,000 clones, 90% of them singletons. The sequence was collected from a man between 60 and 70 years old with active or convalescent COVID-19. What was sequenced was peripheral blood.

Written as DNA, the CDR3 is TGTGCCTGGAGTGTACCGGAGGGATCGAATGGCTACACCTTC. Protein sequence: CAWSVPEGSNGYTF. This chain links TRBV30 with TRBJ1-2, with unresolved D. Trimming left V 0 bases short and J 6 bases short, with 14 bases between. Germline lookup yields CDR1 GTSNPN and CDR2 SVGIG (reference sequence). The CDR3 contains 14 residues.